This TCR beta chain was documented in a study of PD-L1 blockade in urothelial cancer. Study information: Males with bladder-origin urothelial cancer constituted about 85% of the roughly 30 patients. Reported median T cell count for blood samples was over 110,000.

Libraries were prepared by immunoSEQ multiplex PCR; TCRdb keeps only in-frame clonotypes and omits some of them. The table shows just over 50,000 clones, with roughly four fifths occurring only once. Trimming cost V 2 bases and J 1 base; bases outside gene matches: 3. This CDR3 has 15 residues. CDR1 is SGHRS, CDR2 YFSETQ, per germline. Time point indicated: pretreatment peripheral blood. This chain links TRBV5-1 with TRBJ2-3; TRBD1 matches at 8 bases. This specimen was PBMCs, taken around atezolizumab (anti-PD-L1) treatment. This receptor was taken from a man in his 70s with urothelial cancer. The CDR3 region is CASSFGQGGTDTQYF. CDR3 sequence (DNA): TGCGCCAGCAGCTTTGGACAGGGAGGCACAGATACGCAGTATTTT.